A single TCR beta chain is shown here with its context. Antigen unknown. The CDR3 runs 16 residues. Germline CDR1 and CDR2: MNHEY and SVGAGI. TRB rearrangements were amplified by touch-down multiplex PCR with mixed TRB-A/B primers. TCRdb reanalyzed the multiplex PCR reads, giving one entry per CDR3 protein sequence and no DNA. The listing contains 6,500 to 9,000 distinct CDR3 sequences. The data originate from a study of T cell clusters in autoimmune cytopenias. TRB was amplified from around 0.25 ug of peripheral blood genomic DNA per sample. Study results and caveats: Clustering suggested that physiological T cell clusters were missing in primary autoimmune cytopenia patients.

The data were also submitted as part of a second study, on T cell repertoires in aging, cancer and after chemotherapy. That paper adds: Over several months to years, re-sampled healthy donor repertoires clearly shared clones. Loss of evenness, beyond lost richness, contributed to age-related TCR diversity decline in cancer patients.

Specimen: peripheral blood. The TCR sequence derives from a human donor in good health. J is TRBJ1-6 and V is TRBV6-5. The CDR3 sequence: CASSYSTGRDNSPLHF.